A single sample is the source of the 4 T cell receptor beta chains below, sequenced in a study of control samples from healthy donors and cancer patients. Profiled with immunoSEQ multiplex PCR; TCRdb holds only in-frame clones, not every one. The table records some 130,000 clones, 80% to 95% of them present only once. The source material was blood. These receptor sequences come from a man younger than 30 in good health.

In DNA, the CDR3 is TGTGCCAGCAGTAGCTCCGGGACAGGGGAGGGCTACACCTTC. Translated, it gives CASSSSGTGEGYTF. V usage is TRBV6-5 and J usage is TRBJ1-2, with 10 bases lining up with TRBD1. Germline V lookup: CDR1 MNHEY, CDR2 SVGAGI. CDR3 length: 14 amino acids. Germline trimming cut 5 bases from V and 8 bases from J; bases unmatched to any gene: 8.

V gene TRBV9 combines with J gene TRBJ1-1; D not resolved. V was shortened by 2 bases and J by 3 bases, with 11 bases between the two germline ends. CDR3 length equals 14 residues. Germline V lookup: CDR1 SGDLS, CDR2 YYNGEE. CDR3 sequence reads: CASSVAWRDTEAFF. CDR3 bases: TGTGCCAGCAGCGTCGCCTGGAGGGACACTGAAGCTTTCTTT.

This chain joins TRBV4-1 and TRBJ2-1, with 10 bases matching TRBD2. Trimming took 3 bases from V and 2 from J; bases not matched to a gene: 4. Germline values: CDR1 MGHRA, CDR2 YSYEKL. The CDR3 contains 16 residues. The CDR3 here is CASSQESGRAYNEQFF. For the CDR3, the DNA is TGCGCCAGCAGCCAGGAAAGCGGGAGGGCCTACAATGAGCAGTTCTTC.

The V gene is TRBV2, the J gene TRBJ2-1; TRBD2 matches 7 bases. Germline-derived CDR1 and CDR2 are SNHLY and FYNNEI. Germline trimming cut 7 bases from V and 4 bases from J; bases unmatched to any gene: 10. The CDR3 length is 15 residues. CDR3 protein: CASTRGGGFYNEQFF. The CDR3, as DNA: TGTGCCAGCACTCGAGGCGGGGGATTTTACAATGAGCAGTTCTTC.